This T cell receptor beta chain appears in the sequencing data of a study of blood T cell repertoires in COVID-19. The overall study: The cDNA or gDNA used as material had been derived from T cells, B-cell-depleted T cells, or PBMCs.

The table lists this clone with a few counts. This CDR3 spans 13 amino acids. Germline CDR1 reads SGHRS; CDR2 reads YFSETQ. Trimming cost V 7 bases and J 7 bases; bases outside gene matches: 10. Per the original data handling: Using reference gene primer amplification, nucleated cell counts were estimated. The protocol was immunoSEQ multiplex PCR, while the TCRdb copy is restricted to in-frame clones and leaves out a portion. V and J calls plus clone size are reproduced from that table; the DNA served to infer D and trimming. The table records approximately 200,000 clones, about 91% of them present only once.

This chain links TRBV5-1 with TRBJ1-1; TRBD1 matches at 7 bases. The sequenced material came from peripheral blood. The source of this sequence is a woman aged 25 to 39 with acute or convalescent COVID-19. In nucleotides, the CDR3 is TGCGCCAGCCGGATAGGGGGCGGGTTTGAAGCTTTCTTT. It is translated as CASRIGGGFEAFF.